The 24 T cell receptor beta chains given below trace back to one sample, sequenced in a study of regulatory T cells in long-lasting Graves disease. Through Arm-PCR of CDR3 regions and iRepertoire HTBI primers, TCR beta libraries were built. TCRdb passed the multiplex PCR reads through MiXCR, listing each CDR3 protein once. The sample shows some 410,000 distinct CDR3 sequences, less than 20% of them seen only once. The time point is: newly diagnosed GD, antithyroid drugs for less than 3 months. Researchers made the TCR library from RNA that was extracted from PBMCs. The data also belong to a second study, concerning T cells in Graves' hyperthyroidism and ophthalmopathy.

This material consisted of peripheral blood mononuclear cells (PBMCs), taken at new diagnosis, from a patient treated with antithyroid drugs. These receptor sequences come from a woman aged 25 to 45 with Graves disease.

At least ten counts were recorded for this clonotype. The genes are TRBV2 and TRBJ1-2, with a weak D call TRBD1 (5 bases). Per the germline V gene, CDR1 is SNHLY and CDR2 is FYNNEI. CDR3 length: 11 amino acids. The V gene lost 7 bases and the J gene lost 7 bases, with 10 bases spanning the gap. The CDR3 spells CASTAGAGYTF. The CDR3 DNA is TGTGCCAGCACTGCCGGGGCTGGCTACACCTTC.

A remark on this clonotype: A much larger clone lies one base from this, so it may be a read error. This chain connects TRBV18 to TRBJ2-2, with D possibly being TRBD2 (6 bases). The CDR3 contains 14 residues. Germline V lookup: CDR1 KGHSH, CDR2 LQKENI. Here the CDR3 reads CASSPPWNTGGLFF. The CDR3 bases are TGTGCCAGCTCACCACCGTGGAACACCGGGGGGCTGTTTTTT.

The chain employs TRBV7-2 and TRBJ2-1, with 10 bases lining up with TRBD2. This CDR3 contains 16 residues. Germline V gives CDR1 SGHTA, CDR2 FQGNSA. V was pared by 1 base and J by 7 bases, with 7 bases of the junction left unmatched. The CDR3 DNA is TGTGCCAGCAGCTTAGTGAGCGGGAGGGCCCGAAATGAGCAGTTCTTC. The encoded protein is CASSLVSGRARNEQFF.

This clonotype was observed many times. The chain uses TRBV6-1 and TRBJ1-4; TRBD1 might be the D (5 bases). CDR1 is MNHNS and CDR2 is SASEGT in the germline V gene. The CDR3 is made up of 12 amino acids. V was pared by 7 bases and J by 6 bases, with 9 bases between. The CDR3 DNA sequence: TGTGCCAGCACTACCAGGGATGAAAAACTGTTTTTT. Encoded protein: CASTTRDEKLFF.

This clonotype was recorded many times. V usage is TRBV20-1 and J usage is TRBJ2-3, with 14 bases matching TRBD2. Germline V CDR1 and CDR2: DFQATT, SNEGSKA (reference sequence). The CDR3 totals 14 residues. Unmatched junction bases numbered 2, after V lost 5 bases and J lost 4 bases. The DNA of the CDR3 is TGCAGTGCTGGGGGACTAGCGGGAGCAGATACGCAGTATTTT. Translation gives CSAGGLAGADTQYF.

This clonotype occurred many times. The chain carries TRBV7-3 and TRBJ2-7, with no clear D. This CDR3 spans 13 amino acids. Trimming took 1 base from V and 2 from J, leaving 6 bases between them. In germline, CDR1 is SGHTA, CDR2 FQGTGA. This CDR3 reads CASSLSPTYEQYF. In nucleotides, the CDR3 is TGTGCCAGCAGCTTAAGCCCCACCTACGAGCAGTACTTC.

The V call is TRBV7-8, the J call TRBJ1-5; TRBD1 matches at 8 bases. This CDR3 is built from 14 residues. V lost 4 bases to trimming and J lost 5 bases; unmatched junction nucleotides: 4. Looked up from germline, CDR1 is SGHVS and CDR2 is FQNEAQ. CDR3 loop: CASSSDRADQPQHF. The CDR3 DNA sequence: TGTGCCAGCAGCTCGGACAGGGCGGATCAGCCCCAGCATTTT.

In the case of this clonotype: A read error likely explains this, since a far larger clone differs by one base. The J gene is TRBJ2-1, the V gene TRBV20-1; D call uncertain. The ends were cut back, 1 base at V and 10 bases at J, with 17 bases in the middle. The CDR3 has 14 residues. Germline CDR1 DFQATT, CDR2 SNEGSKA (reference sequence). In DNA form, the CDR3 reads TGCAGTGCTAGAGCCCATAGTAACTCCTACGAGCAGTTCTTC. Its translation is CSARAHSNSYEQFF.

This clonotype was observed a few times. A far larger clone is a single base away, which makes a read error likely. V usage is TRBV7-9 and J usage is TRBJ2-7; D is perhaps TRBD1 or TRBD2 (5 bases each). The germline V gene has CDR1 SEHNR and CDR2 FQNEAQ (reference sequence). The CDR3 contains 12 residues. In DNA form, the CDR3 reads TGTGCCAGCAGCTTCGGGGCCTACGGGCAGTACTTC. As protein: CASSFGAYGQYF.

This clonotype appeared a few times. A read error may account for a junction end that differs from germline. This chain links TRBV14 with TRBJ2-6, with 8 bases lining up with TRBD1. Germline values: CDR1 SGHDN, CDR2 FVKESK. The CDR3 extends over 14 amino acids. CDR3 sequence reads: CASSQTGEVNVLTF. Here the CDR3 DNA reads TGTGCCAGCAGCCAGACAGGGGAAGTCAACGTCCTAACTTTC.

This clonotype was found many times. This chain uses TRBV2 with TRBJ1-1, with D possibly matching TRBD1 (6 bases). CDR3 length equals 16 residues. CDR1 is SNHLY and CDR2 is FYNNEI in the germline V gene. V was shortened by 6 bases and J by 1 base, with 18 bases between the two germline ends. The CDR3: CASRQGRREANTEAFF. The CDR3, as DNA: TGTGCCAGCAGACAGGGACGTAGAGAGGCGAACACTGAAGCTTTCTTT. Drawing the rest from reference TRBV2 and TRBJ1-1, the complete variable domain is EPEVTQTPSHQVTQMGQEVILRCVPISNHLYFYWYRQILGQKVEFLVSFYNNEISEKSEIFDDQFSVERPDGSNFTLKIRSTKLEDSAMYFCASRQGRREANTEAFFGQGTRLTVV.

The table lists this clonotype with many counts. The CDR3 DNA follows: TGTGCCTGGAGCTTCATTCTCGGCGGCTACTCCTACGAGCAGTACTTC. Translating gives CAWSFILGGYSYEQYF. This chain uses TRBV30 with TRBJ2-7, with D uncertain. The CDR3 covers 16 residues. The V gene's germline CDR1 is GTSNPN and CDR2 SVGIG (reference sequence). Deletions cut 3 bases from V and 0 bases from J, with 18 bases between.

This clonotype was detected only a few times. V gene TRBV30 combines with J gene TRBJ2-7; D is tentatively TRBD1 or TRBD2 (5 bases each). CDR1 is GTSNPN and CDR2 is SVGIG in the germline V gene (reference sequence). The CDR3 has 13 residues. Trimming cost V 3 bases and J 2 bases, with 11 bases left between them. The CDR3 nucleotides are TGTGCCTGGAGGACAGCGGCTCCCTACGAGCAGTACTTC. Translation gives CAWRTAAPYEQYF.

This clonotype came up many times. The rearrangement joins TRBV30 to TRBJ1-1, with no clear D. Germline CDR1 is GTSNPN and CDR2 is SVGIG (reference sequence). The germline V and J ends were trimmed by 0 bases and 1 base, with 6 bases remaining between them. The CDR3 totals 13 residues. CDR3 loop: CAWSVLQNTEAFF. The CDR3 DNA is TGTGCCTGGAGTGTATTACAGAACACTGAAGCTTTCTTT.

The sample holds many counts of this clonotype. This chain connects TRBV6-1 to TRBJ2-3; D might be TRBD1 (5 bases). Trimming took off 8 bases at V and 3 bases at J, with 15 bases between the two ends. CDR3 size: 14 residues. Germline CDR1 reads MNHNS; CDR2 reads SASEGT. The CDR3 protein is CASAGHERTDTQYF. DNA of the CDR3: TGTGCCAGCGCTGGACATGAAAGAACAGATACGCAGTATTTT.

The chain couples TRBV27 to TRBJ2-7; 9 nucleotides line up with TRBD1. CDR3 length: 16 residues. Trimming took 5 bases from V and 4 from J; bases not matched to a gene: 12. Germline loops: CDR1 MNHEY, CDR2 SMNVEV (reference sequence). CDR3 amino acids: CASSHRDRDGGYEQYF. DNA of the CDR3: TGTGCCAGCAGTCACCGGGACAGGGACGGTGGATACGAGCAGTACTTC.

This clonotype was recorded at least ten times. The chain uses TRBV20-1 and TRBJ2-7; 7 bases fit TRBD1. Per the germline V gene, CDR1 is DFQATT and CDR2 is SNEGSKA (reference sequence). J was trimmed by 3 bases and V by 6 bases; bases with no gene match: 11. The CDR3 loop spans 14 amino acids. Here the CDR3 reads CSAQTGLGIYEQYF. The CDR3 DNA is TGCAGTGCCCAGACAGGGTTGGGGATCTACGAGCAGTACTTC.

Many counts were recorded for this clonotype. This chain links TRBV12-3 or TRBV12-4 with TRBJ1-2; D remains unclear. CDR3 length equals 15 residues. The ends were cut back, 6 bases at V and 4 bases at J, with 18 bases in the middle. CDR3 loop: CASSHAGGRVYGYTF. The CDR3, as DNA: TGTGCCAGCAGCCATGCAGGTGGGCGAGTCTATGGCTACACCTTC.

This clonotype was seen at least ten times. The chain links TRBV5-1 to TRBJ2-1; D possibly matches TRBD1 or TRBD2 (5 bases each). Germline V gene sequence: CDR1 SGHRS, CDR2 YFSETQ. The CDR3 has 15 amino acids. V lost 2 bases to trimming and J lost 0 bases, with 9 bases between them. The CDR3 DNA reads TGCGCCAGCAGCTTTATAGGGACCTCCTACAATGAGCAGTTCTTC. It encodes CASSFIGTSYNEQFF.

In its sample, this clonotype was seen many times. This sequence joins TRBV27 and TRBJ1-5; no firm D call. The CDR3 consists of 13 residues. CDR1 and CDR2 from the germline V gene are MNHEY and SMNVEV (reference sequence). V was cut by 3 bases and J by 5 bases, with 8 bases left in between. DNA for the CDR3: TGTGCCAGCAGTTTTGACGGTCATCAGCCCCAGCATTTT. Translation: CASSFDGHQPQHF.

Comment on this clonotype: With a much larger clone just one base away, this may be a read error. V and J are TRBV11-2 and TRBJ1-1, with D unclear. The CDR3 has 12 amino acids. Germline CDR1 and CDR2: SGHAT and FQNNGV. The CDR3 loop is CASAFENTEGFF. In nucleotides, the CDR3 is TGTGCCAGCGCCTTCGAGAACACTGAAGGTTTCTTT. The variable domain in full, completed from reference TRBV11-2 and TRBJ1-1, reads EAGVAQSPRYKIIEKRQSVAFWCNPISGHATLYWYQQILGQGPKLLIQFQNNGVVDDSQLPKDRFSAERLKGVDSTLKIQPAKLEDSAVYLCASAFENTEGFFGQGTRLTVV.

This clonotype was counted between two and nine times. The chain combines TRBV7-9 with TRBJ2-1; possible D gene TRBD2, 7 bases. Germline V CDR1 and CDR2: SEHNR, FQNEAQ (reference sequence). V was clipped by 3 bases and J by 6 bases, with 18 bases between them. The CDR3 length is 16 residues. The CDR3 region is CASSFRGGAGGNEQFF. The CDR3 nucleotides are TGTGCCAGCAGCTTTCGAGGGGGGGCCGGGGGCAATGAGCAGTTCTTC.

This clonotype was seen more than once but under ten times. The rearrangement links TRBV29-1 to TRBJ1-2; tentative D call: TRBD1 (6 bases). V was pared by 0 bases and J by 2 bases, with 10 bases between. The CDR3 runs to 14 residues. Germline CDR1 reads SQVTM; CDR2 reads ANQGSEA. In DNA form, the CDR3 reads TGCAGCGTTGAAGAAGGGGGGCGCAACTATGGCTACACCTTC. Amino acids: CSVEEGGRNYGYTF.

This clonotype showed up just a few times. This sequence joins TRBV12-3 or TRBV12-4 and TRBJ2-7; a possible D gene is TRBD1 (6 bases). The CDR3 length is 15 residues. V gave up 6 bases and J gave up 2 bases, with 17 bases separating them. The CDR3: CASSPDRGSAYEQYF. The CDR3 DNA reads TGTGCCAGCAGCCCGGACAGAGGTTCCGCCTACGAGCAGTACTTC.